These T cell receptor beta chains were read from a single sample in a study of response to subunit inactivated influenza vaccine. MiXCR, run by TCRdb on the RT-PCR reads, gives a single entry per CDR3 protein. In the table there are around 580,000 distinct CDR3 sequences, approximately 12% of which are singletons. This specimen was PBMCs from blood, taken on the day of vaccination. Receptors were obtained from a man in his fifties or sixties who received an inactivated influenza vaccine. The CDR3 runs from the conserved cysteine through the conserved F or W. D genes are given only for firm matches. Clone size is not always given. Where it is, it says once, few, many or a class for expanded clones.

clone size	J gene	D gene	V gene	CDR3 protein	CDR3 DNA
many	TRBJ1-5	TRBD1	TRBV7-9	CASSQDRVDQPQHF	TGTGCCAGCAGTCAGGACAGGGTTGATCAGCCCCAGCATTTT
.	TRBJ2-1	TRBD2	TRBV24-1	CATSDFVIAGGYNEQFF	TGTGCCACCAGTGATTTTGTGATAGCGGGGGGGTACAATGAGCAGTTCTTC
many	TRBJ2-7	TRBD2	TRBV3-1	CASSPLAGGYYEQYF	TGTGCCAGCAGCCCACTAGCGGGAGGGTACTACGAGCAGTACTTC
.	TRBJ2-2	TRBD2	TRBV20-1	CSANRGLAGYTGELFF	TGCAGTGCCAACAGAGGACTAGCGGGATACACCGGGGAGCTGTTTTTT
few	TRBJ2-3	.	TRBV5-1	CASSLGTLGDTQYF	TGCGCCAGCAGCTTGGGGACCTTAGGGGATACGCAGTATTTT
few	TRBJ2-5	TRBD2	TRBV11-2	CASSYTSGGTRVRSQETQYF	TGTGCCAGCAGCTACACTAGCGGGGGGACGAGGGTCCGAAGCCAAGAGACCCAGTACTTC
few	TRBJ2-7	TRBD1	TRBV5-1	CASSSFRDRASTYEQYF	TGCGCCAGCAGCTCCTTCCGGGACAGGGCCTCTACCTACGAGCAGTACTTC
few	TRBJ2-7	.	TRBV7-9	CASSLLSRAFSYEQYF	TGTGCCAGCAGCTTATTGTCTAGGGCCTTCTCCTACGAGCAGTACTTC
.	TRBJ1-1	.	TRBV20-1	CSVSGVNTEAFF	TGCAGTGTATCGGGCGTGAACACTGAAGCTTTCTTT
.	TRBJ2-2	.	TRBV7-2	CASSSLVLGDVTGELFF	TGTGCCAGCAGCAGCTTAGTTCTGGGGGATGTGACCGGGGAGCTGTTTTTT
.	TRBJ2-3	TRBD2	TRBV20-1	CSAQTSGTDTQYF	TGCAGTGCTCAAACTAGCGGCACAGATACGCAGTATTTT
.	TRBJ2-6	.	TRBV7-2	CASSLVGRGSGANVLTF	TGTGCCAGCAGCTTAGTTGGCAGGGGCTCTGGGGCCAACGTCCTGACTTTC
.	TRBJ2-3	TRBD1	TRBV20-1	CSARDPGGTSTDTQYF	TGCAGTGCTAGAGATCCAGGGGGTACTAGCACAGATACGCAGTATTTT
.	TRBJ2-7	.	TRBV7-9	CASSSYLGGSYEQYF	TGTGCCAGCAGCTCCTACCTGGGGGGCTCCTACGAGCAGTACTTC
.	TRBJ2-1	TRBD2	TRBV15	CATSRVGGMRYNEQFF	TGTGCCACCAGCAGAGTGGGAGGGATGAGGTACAATGAGCAGTTCTTC
.	TRBJ1-4	.	TRBV7-2	CASAYLGDNEKLFF	TGTGCCAGCGCCTACCTCGGAGATAATGAAAAACTGTTTTTT
.	TRBJ2-1	TRBD2	TRBV18	CASSPSGDLVGEQFF	TGTGCCAGCTCACCAAGCGGGGACCTCGTGGGTGAGCAGTTCTTC
few	TRBJ2-2	TRBD2	TRBV5-1	CASSYPEWTSGGSGELFF	TGCGCCAGCAGCTACCCGGAGTGGACTAGCGGGGGTTCCGGGGAGCTGTTTTTT
few	TRBJ2-7	.	TRBV18	CASSPGDLYEQYF	TGTGCCAGCTCCCCTGGGGACCTCTACGAGCAGTACTTC
.	TRBJ2-1	TRBD2	TRBV14	CSSSRAGGISNEQFF	TGTTCCAGCAGCCGCGCGGGAGGTATTAGTAATGAGCAGTTCTTC
.	TRBJ2-7	TRBD2	TRBV20-1	CSARRGSGAVYEQYF	TGCAGTGCTAGAAGGGGTAGCGGGGCTGTCTACGAGCAGTACTTC
.	TRBJ2-3	.	TRBV6-1	CASRPRGVGSGDTQYF	TGTGCCAGCAGGCCAAGGGGAGTAGGGTCGGGAGATACGCAGTATTTT
few	TRBJ2-3	TRBD2	TRBV7-2	CASSLVGRGGSTDTQYF	TGTGCCAGCAGCTTAGTAGGGCGGGGGGGGAGCACAGATACGCAGTATTTT
.	TRBJ2-3	TRBD2	TRBV7-9	CASTFSGGIDTQYF	TGTGCCAGCACCTTTAGCGGGGGAATAGATACGCAGTATTTT
few	TRBJ2-7	.	TRBV7-2	CASSLALRDKHEQYF	TGTGCCAGCAGCTTAGCTCTACGGGACAAACACGAGCAGTACTTC
many	TRBJ2-7	TRBD1	TRBV20-1	CSARGPGTGLSYEQYF	TGCAGTGCTAGAGGGCCCGGGACAGGGTTGTCCTACGAGCAGTACTTC
few	TRBJ2-5	TRBD2	TRBV7-2	CASSLASAGGPETQYF	TGTGCCAGCAGCTTAGCGTCGGCGGGGGGGCCGGAGACCCAGTACTTC
.	TRBJ2-7	.	TRBV6-5	CASSYTEGRSYEQYF	TGTGCCAGCAGTTACACGGAAGGACGGTCCTACGAGCAGTACTTC
few	TRBJ2-1	.	TRBV18	CASSPPVIAYNEQFF	TGTGCCAGCTCACCACCGGTGATAGCCTACAATGAGCAGTTCTTC
few	TRBJ2-5	.	TRBV10-3	CAMGWSQETQYF	TGTGCCATGGGGTGGAGCCAAGAGACCCAGTACTTC
many	TRBJ2-3	.	TRBV6-5	CASSYSSVSTDTQYF	TGTGCCAGCAGTTACAGTAGCGTAAGCACAGATACGCAGTATTTT
few	TRBJ2-1	.	TRBV18	CASSPHPRSEQFF	TGTGCCAGCTCACCCCACCCTCGGAGTGAGCAGTTCTTC
.	TRBJ2-1	.	TRBV7-6	CASSSDGGSYNEQFF	TGTGCCAGCAGCTCGGATGGGGGCTCCTACAATGAGCAGTTCTTC
many	TRBJ2-7	.	TRBV25-1	CASSRGSLYEQYF	TGTGCCAGCAGCAGGGGCTCCTTGTACGAGCAGTACTTC
few	TRBJ2-1	TRBD2	TRBV30	CAWSVQREGEQFF	TGTGCCTGGAGTGTTCAACGGGAGGGTGAGCAGTTCTTC
many	TRBJ1-1	.	TRBV5-1	CASSLVGTLNTEAFF	TGCGCCAGCAGCTTGGTAGGGACACTGAACACTGAAGCTTTCTTT
many	TRBJ2-1	TRBD2	TRBV7-2	CASSLAVVAGGTGEQFF	TGTGCCAGCAGCTTAGCGGTGGTAGCGGGAGGGACGGGGGAGCAGTTCTTC
.	TRBJ2-7	TRBD1	TRBV3-1	CASSLGQGARNEQYF	TGTGCCAGCAGCCTAGGACAGGGGGCGCGGAACGAGCAGTACTTC
.	TRBJ2-6	.	TRBV5-1	CASSLAGTSGANVLTF	TGCGCCAGCAGTTTAGCAGGGACCTCTGGGGCCAACGTCCTGACTTTC
many	TRBJ2-1	.	TRBV5-1	CASSLVGFEEQFF	TGCGCCAGCAGCTTGGTTGGGTTCGAGGAGCAGTTCTTC
.	TRBJ2-5	.	TRBV27	CASSAEVGETQYF	TGTGCCAGCAGTGCGGAAGTGGGAGAGACCCAGTACTTC
few	TRBJ2-2	TRBD2	TRBV15	CATSRRTSGGYYTGELFF	TGTGCCACCAGCAGGAGGACTAGCGGGGGGTATTACACCGGGGAGCTGTTTTTT
.	TRBJ1-1	.	TRBV10-3	CAISELGLTEAFF	TGTGCCATCAGTGAACTCGGCCTCACTGAAGCTTTCTTT
.	TRBJ2-1	TRBD1	TRBV9	CASRRTGDDYNEQFF	TGTGCCAGCAGGCGCACAGGGGACGACTACAATGAGCAGTTCTTC
few	TRBJ2-3	.	TRBV24-1	CATSDRTEVTDTQYF	TGTGCCACCAGTGATCGGACAGAGGTCACAGATACGCAGTATTTT
many	TRBJ2-7	TRBD1	TRBV5-1	CASSLERTGITYEQYF	TGCGCCAGCAGCTTGGAGCGGACAGGGATAACCTACGAGCAGTACTTC
.	TRBJ2-5	TRBD2	TRBV7-8	CASSLKELAGEVQETQYF	TGTGCCAGCAGCTTAAAGGAACTAGCGGGAGAAGTACAAGAGACCCAGTACTTC
.	TRBJ2-5	.	TRBV20-1	CSASAGTGWTQYF	TGCAGTGCTAGTGCCGGGACCGGGTGGACCCAGTACTTC
many	TRBJ2-1	TRBD2	TRBV5-1	CASSLAAGAYNEQFF	TGCGCCAGCAGCTTGGCCGCGGGGGCCTACAATGAGCAGTTCTTC
.	TRBJ2-7	.	TRBV7-2	CASSLVTGVVDEQYF	TGTGCCAGCAGCTTAGTTACCGGGGTGGTGGACGAGCAGTACTTC
few	TRBJ1-1	TRBD1	TRBV7-9	CASSIGQAPLSNTEAFF	TGTGCCAGCAGCATTGGACAGGCCCCTTTATCGAACACTGAAGCTTTCTTT
few	TRBJ2-5	TRBD1	TRBV12-3/TRBV12-4	CATRTGGWETQYF	TGTGCCACTCGGACAGGGGGCTGGGAGACCCAGTACTTC
many	TRBJ1-6	.	TRBV4-3	CASSQDVFRGGSYNSPLHF	TGCGCCAGCAGCCAAGATGTATTCAGGGGAGGCTCCTATAATTCACCCCTCCACTTT
many	TRBJ2-7	.	TRBV12-3/TRBV12-4	CASSFPGLGEQYF	TGTGCCAGCAGTTTCCCAGGGCTGGGGGAGCAGTACTTC
.	TRBJ2-5	.	TRBV28	CASSPLPGTQYF	TGTGCCAGCAGCCCCCTACCCGGGACCCAGTACTTC
many	TRBJ1-2	TRBD1	TRBV5-1	CASSPQSRGLNYGYTF	TGCGCCAGCAGCCCCCAAAGCAGGGGGCTGAACTATGGCTACACCTTC
.	TRBJ1-3	.	TRBV6-2/TRBV6-3	CASSYYPRRQIQLSGNTIYF	TGTGCCAGCAGTTACTATCCGAGAAGACAAATACAGCTTTCTGGAAACACCATATATTTT
many	TRBJ1-2	.	TRBV5-6	CASSSQGRSVNGYTF	TGTGCCAGCAGCTCCCAGGGACGCTCCGTGAATGGCTACACCTTC
few	TRBJ2-1	.	TRBV9	CASSVGDPSYNEQFF	TGTGCCAGCAGCGTAGGGGACCCCTCCTACAATGAGCAGTTCTTC
.	TRBJ2-7	.	TRBV5-1	CASSLQVDEPYEQYF	TGCGCCAGCAGCTTGCAAGTGGACGAACCCTACGAGCAGTACTTC